The source of this TCR beta chain is a study of T cell responses to AZD1222 COVID-19 vaccine. Study-level points and caveats: No repertoire was sampled before or during the peak T cell response, only after it. The reported proportion of spike-specific TCRs targeting unmutated variant regions was nearly half. The donors showed a predominance of white British ancestry and of females, with possible underestimation of clonal diversity. Spike-specific TCR breadth and depth rose after two AZD1222 doses.

Sequencing used immunoSEQ multiplex PCR; TCRdb keeps in-frame clones, though not all of them. In the table there are roughly 140,000 clones, just over 90% of which are singletons. On this clone: Its matching antigen is unknown.

The CDR3 has 11 residues. CDR1 is SGDLS, CDR2 YYNGEE, per germline. V gave up 3 bases and J gave up 9 bases, with 9 bases separating them. The receptor comes from an adult who received the AZD1222 COVID-19 vaccine. The chain combines TRBV9 with TRBJ1-2; D remains unclear. The sequences come from peripheral blood, collected 28 days after the second AZD1222 dose. The CDR3 DNA sequence: TGTGCCAGCAGCGCCCGGGCTCGCTACACCTTC. It encodes CASSARARYTF.